This T cell receptor (beta chain) was identified during a study of blood T cells in healthy people across ages. Study results and caveats: Older age went with lower TCR beta diversity per million T cells, in a roughly linear way.

PCR was performed a second time for roughly 7 to 12 cycles using a sample-barcoded 5' primer and a J-beta primer mix. A single record per CDR3 protein comes from TCRdb applying MiXCR to the 5' RACE reads. The sample has about 1.6 million distinct CDR3 sequences, about 31% seen once. This CDR3 has 16 amino acids. The V segment lost 0 bases and the J segment 7 bases; nucleotides outside the gene matches: 14. Looked up from germline, CDR1 is DFQATT and CDR2 is SNEGSKA (reference sequence). Remarks on this clonotype: Its antigen is not known. A much larger clone lies a single base off, so this may be a read error.

The rearrangement links TRBV20-1 to TRBJ1-2; the match to TRBD1 covers 7 bases. Sequences were obtained from blood. The TCR comes from a woman aged 25 to 39 in good health. DNA for the CDR3: TGCAGTGCTAGAGATGAGGGGGCTAAACAGGGTACTGGCTACACCTTC. This codes for CSARDEGAKQGTGYTF.